Below are 24 T cell receptor beta chains sequenced from a single sample in a study of T cell responses to AZD1222 COVID-19 vaccine. The repertoire was sequenced with immunoSEQ multiplex PCR; TCRdb's copy has only in-frame clones and lacks some. Here the sample spans some 110,000 clones, 75% to 90% being singletons. The source was peripheral blood, collected on day 0 of AZD1222 vaccination. These receptors were collected from an adult in good health.

The rearrangement links TRBV18 to TRBJ2-3; TRBD1 agrees at 7 bases. Germline V gene data show CDR1 as KGHSH and CDR2 as LQKENI. Germline trimming cut 5 bases from V and 5 bases from J; bases unmatched to any gene: 7. The CDR3 runs to 14 residues. The CDR3 region is CASSLSGGRDTQYF. CDR3 in DNA: TGTGCCAGCTCATTGTCAGGGGGAAGAGATACGCAGTATTTT.

CDR3 DNA: TGTGCCAGCAGCTTAGGGGGGACAGGGATAGAGCCCCAGCATTTT. It is translated as CASSLGGTGIEPQHF. The chain has TRBV7-2 and TRBJ1-5, with TRBD1 matching 9 bases. The CDR3 contains 15 residues. V was clipped by 1 base and J by 8 bases; unmatched bases: 6. Germline CDR1 SGHTA, CDR2 FQGNSA.

The chain combines TRBV7-3 with TRBJ2-5; possibly TRBD1 or TRBD2 for D (6 bases each). This CDR3 is built from 16 residues. Trimming removed 1 base from V and 2 bases from J, with 14 bases in between. CDR1 is SGHTA, CDR2 FQGTGA, per germline. Here the CDR3 DNA reads TGTGCCAGCAGCTTAAAAACGGGGGCAGGGCAAGAGACCCAGTACTTC. This translates into CASSLKTGAGQETQYF.

This clone was detected only a few times. The chain combines TRBV28 with TRBJ2-7; D is uncertain. This CDR3 is 12 amino acids long. Trimming took off 11 bases at V and 5 bases at J, with 16 bases between the two ends. Germline V gene data show CDR1 as MDHEN and CDR2 as SYDVKM. CDR3: CASRGRWDEQYF. CDR3 DNA sequence: TGTGCCTCGCGAGGCCGCTGGGACGAGCAGTACTTC.

The chain links TRBV5-6 to TRBJ2-1; 10 nucleotides align to TRBD2. The J segment lost 7 bases and the V segment lost 0 bases, leaving 7 bases of the junction unmatched. Germline V gene lookup returns CDR1 SGHDT and CDR2 YYEEEE. The CDR3 is 16 residues long. CDR3 residues: CASSLGLAGVSNEQFF. In DNA, the CDR3 is TGTGCCAGCAGCTTGGGGCTAGCGGGAGTCTCGAATGAGCAGTTCTTC.

This clone is a singleton in its sample. The chain uses TRBV7-8 and TRBJ2-1; D not certain. The CDR3 has 16 residues. Trimming took 3 bases from V and 5 from J, leaving 17 bases between them. Looked up from germline, CDR1 is SGHVS and CDR2 is FQNEAQ. CDR3 DNA: TGTGCCAGCAGCTTCAAACTGGGCCACGAGGACAATGAGCAGTTCTTC. Translating gives CASSFKLGHEDNEQFF.

On this clone itself: Other DNA sequences in this specimen translate into the identical CDR3. This chain links TRBV19 with TRBJ2-3; 10 nucleotides match TRBD2. Unmatched junction bases numbered 2, after V lost 4 bases and J lost 1 base. This CDR3 spans 15 amino acids. CDR1 is LNHDA, CDR2 SQIVND, per germline (reference sequence). Here the CDR3 reads CASSSLAGGTDTQYF. The CDR3 DNA is TGTGCCAGTAGTAGTCTAGCGGGGGGCACAGATACGCAGTATTTT.

About this clone itself: Sequence at one end of the junction differs from germline and may be a read error. The J gene is TRBJ2-7, the V gene TRBV28, with TRBD1 matching over 11 bases. Germline CDR1 and CDR2: MDHEN and SYDVKM. The CDR3 contains 13 residues. The CDR3 loop reads CASAIGQGAKVFF. The CDR3 DNA sequence: TGTGCCAGCGCTATAGGACAGGGGGCGAAAGTGTTCTTC.

The chain employs TRBV24-1 and TRBJ2-1; TRBD2 might be the D (7 bases). This CDR3 is built from 21 residues. Germline CDR1 reads KGHDR; CDR2 reads SFDVKD. Between the trimmed V and J ends, which lost 7 bases and 3 bases, there was a span of 33 bases. Here the CDR3 DNA reads TGTGCCACCAGCAGTTACGAGGGGGGATTACGAGCGGGATCCGGCTACAATGAGCAGTTCTTC. As protein: CATSSYEGGLRAGSGYNEQFF.

The rearrangement links TRBV7-2 to TRBJ1-2; the D is unclear. From germline, CDR1 is SGHTA and CDR2 FQGNSA. The CDR3 is made up of 15 amino acids. Deletions cut 5 bases from V and 4 bases from J, with 17 bases between. The DNA of the CDR3 is TGTGCCAGCAGCCCTGCGGACGGACCTCCCTATGGCTACACCTTC. Amino acids: CASSPADGPPYGYTF.

Only one count was recorded for this clone. The J gene is TRBJ2-7, the V gene TRBV7-2; no clear D. V dropped 5 bases and J dropped 7 bases, with 9 bases sitting between them. The length of the CDR3 is 11 residues. Germline V CDR1 and CDR2: SGHTA, FQGNSA. The CDR3 loop is CASSTRWEQYF. In nucleotides, the CDR3 is TGTGCCAGCAGCACCCGGTGGGAGCAGTACTTC.

J is TRBJ2-5 and V is TRBV4-2, with TRBD2 matching over 10 bases. There are 18 residues in the CDR3. The germline CDR1 and CDR2 sequences are LGHNA and YNFKEQ. J was trimmed by 2 bases and V by 0 bases; bases with no gene match: 9. In DNA, the CDR3 is TGTGCCAGCAGCCAAGATGGCGCTAGCGGGGGCCCGCAAGAGACCCAGTACTTC. Amino acids: CASSQDGASGGPQETQYF.

The chain combines TRBV28 with TRBJ1-5; 7 bases map to TRBD1. J gave up 2 bases and V 6 bases, and 7 bases lay outside the gene matches. Germline CDR1 and CDR2: MDHEN and SYDVKM. CDR3 length equals 15 residues. This CDR3 is CASSLSGTGNQPQHF. CDR3 nucleotides: TGTGCCAGCAGCCTCAGCGGGACAGGCAATCAGCCCCAGCATTTT.

The rearrangement links TRBV10-1 to TRBJ2-1; D is undetermined. Germline-derived CDR1 and CDR2 are WNHNN and SYGVQD (reference sequence). Trimming stripped 3 bases from V and 6 bases from J, with 21 bases between. The CDR3 runs 17 residues. This chain's CDR3 is CASSDVIGTWEPNEQFF. The CDR3 bases are TGCGCCAGCAGTGATGTTATCGGAACTTGGGAACCCAATGAGCAGTTCTTC.

V and J are TRBV2 and TRBJ1-4, with 7 bases lining up with TRBD1. The V and J ends lost 6 bases and 12 bases, in that order; junction bases with no gene match: 7. This CDR3 region has 12 residues. Per germline, CDR1 SNHLY and CDR2 FYNNEI. CDR3 bases: TGTGCCAGCAGAGACTACAGGGGCCAACTGTTTTTT. This codes for CASRDYRGQLFF. Full variable domain (rest looked up from reference TRBV2 and TRBJ1-4): EPEVTQTPSHQVTQMGQEVILRCVPISNHLYFYWYRQILGQKVEFLVSFYNNEISEKSEIFDDQFSVERPDGSNFTLKIRSTKLEDSAMYFCASRDYRGQLFFGSGTQLSVL.

The chain couples TRBV10-2 to TRBJ2-2; 8 bases map to TRBD2. This CDR3 is 18 amino acids long. The ends lost 7 bases at V and 0 bases at J; junction bases unmatched: 13. Germline V lookup: CDR1 WSHSY, CDR2 SAAADI. For the CDR3, the DNA is TGCGCCAGCAAGGGGACTAGTCCCAAACGAACGAACACCGGGGAGCTGTTTTTT. Its protein product is CASKGTSPKRTNTGELFF.

The chain joins TRBV28 to TRBJ1-3; D remains unclear. From germline, CDR1 is MDHEN and CDR2 SYDVKM. V was pared by 1 base and J by 0 bases, with 10 bases between. The length of the CDR3 is 16 residues. The CDR3 here is CASSLLGGYSGNTIYF. CDR3 coding DNA: TGTGCCAGCAGTTTATTGGGAGGTTACTCTGGAAACACCATATATTTT.

The chain couples TRBV5-5 to TRBJ2-6; D is undetermined. The CDR3 runs to 16 residues. Trimming shortened V by 0 bases and J by 1 base, and 8 bases separated the two germline ends. Germline V CDR1 and CDR2: SGHKS, YYEKEE (reference sequence). CDR3 in amino acids: CASSLVYQSGANVLTF. CDR3 bases: TGTGCCAGCAGCTTGGTTTACCAGTCTGGGGCCAACGTCCTGACTTTC.

The chain combines TRBV27 with TRBJ2-7; D possibly uses TRBD1 or TRBD2 (5 bases each). Germline V gene sequence: CDR1 MNHEY, CDR2 SMNVEV (reference sequence). The CDR3 consists of 15 residues. Trimming removed 2 bases at V and 3 bases at J, with 14 bases between. CDR3 DNA: TGTGCCAGCAGTTTAGGGCCGGGACCGATCTACGAGCAGTACTTC. This encodes CASSLGPGPIYEQYF.

The chain joins TRBV5-1 to TRBJ2-2, with D possibly being TRBD1 or TRBD2 (5 bases each). CDR1 and CDR2 from the germline V gene are SGHRS and YFSETQ. Between the trimmed V and J ends, which lost 0 bases and 1 base, there was a span of 7 bases. CDR3 size: 15 residues. The CDR3 DNA follows: TGCGCCAGCAGCTTGGGGGGACGGAACACCGGGGAGCTGTTTTTT. Translation: CASSLGGRNTGELFF.

The chain links TRBV25-1 to TRBJ1-2; the D gene is possibly TRBD1 (5 bases). This CDR3 spans 14 amino acids. The V end was cut by 2 bases, the J end by 4 bases, with 11 bases between. CDR1 and CDR2 from the germline V gene are MGHDK and SYGVNS. The chain's CDR3 is CASSETSGLYGYTF. As DNA, the CDR3 is TGTGCCAGCAGTGAAACCTCAGGGCTCTATGGCTACACCTTC.

This clone was seen only a few times. V and J are TRBV20-1 and TRBJ2-1, with a tentative D call TRBD2 (6 bases). The germline gives CDR1 DFQATT, CDR2 SNEGSKA (reference sequence). The CDR3 totals 11 residues. Trimming shortened V by 5 bases and J by 9 bases, and 11 bases separated the two germline ends. The CDR3 DNA follows: TGCAGTGCTCGAACTAGCACTGAGCAGTTCTTC. Residues: CSARTSTEQFF.

This clone was recorded a few times. The conserved phenylalanine or tryptophan normally closing the CDR3 is absent here, so this likely arose from a read error. Because the CDR3's place on the DNA is in doubt, the DNA is left out and the CDR3 is given as listed by TCRdb. CDR3 loop: CASSSGGG. V usage is TRBV5-1 and J usage is TRBJ2-7; TRBD2 reflects the table's D call only, with no check against the DNA. The germline V gene encodes CDR1 SGHRS and CDR2 YFSETQ. The CDR3 has 8 amino acids, counting both end residues.

This clone appeared a single time. The chain links TRBV6-5 to TRBJ2-3; TRBD1 is a possible D gene (6 bases). The germline V and J ends were trimmed by 5 bases and 2 bases, with 14 bases remaining between them. This CDR3 region has 15 residues. Germline CDR1 reads MNHEY; CDR2 reads SVGAGI. The CDR3 DNA sequence: TGTGCCAGCAGTCAGCTAGGGGGAGACACAGATACGCAGTATTTT. This gives the protein CASSQLGGDTDTQYF.